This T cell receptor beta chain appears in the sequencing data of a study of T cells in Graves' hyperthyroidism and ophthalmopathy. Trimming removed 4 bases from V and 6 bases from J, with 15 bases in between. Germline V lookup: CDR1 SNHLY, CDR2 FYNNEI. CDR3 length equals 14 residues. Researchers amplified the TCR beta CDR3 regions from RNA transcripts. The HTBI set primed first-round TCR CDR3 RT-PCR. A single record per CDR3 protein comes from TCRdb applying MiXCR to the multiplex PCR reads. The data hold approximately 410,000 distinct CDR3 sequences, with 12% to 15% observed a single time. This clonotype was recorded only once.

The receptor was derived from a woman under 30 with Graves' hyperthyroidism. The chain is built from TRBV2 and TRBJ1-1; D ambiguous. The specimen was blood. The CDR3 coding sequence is TGTGCCAGCAGTGCACGGTCTACAAGGGCTGAAGCTTTCTTT. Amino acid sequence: CASSARSTRAEAFF.